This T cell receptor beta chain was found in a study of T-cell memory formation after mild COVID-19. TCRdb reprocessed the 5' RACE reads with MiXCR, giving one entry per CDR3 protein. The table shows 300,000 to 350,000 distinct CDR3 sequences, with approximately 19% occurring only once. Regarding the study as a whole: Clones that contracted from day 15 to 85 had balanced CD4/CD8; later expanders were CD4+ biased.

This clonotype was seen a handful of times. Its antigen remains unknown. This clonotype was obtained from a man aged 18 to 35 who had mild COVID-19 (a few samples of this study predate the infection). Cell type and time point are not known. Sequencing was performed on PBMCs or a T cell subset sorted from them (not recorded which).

The CDR3 loop is CASSLGGGVVEQFF. The CDR3 nucleotides read TGTGCCAGCAGCTTAGGAGGGGGGGTCGTTGAGCAGTTCTTC. The chain links TRBV7-2 to TRBJ2-1; D might be TRBD2 (7 bases). This CDR3 spans 14 amino acids. Trimming left V 1 base short and J 9 bases short, with 13 bases between. Looked up from germline, CDR1 is SGHTA and CDR2 is FQGNSA. The full variable domain, in which reference TRBV7-2 and TRBJ2-1 provide the parts outside the CDR3, is GAGVSQSPSNKVTEKGKDVELRCDPISGHTALYWYRQSLGQGLEFLIYFQGNSAPDKSGLPSDRFSAERTGGSVSTLTIQRTQQEDSAVYLCASSLGGGVVEQFFGPGTRLTVL.